These 7 T cell receptor beta chains originate from one sample sequenced in a study of glioma-infiltrating T cells. TCR alpha and beta CDR3 regions were amplified from RNA using iRepertoire nested multiplex PCR. TCRdb re-called the multiplex PCR reads through MiXCR, storing one row per CDR3 protein. The profile shows approximately 90,000 distinct CDR3 sequences, about 23% of them singletons. The sequencing sample was made of glioma tissue, nonneoplastic brain tissue, or PBMCs (not recorded which). The receptors shown here come from a human donor with low-grade glioma or glioblastoma, undergoing nonglioma brain surgery, or in good health (not recorded which).

This clonotype was observed at least ten times. The gene calls are TRBV4-2 and TRBJ2-5; D perhaps matches TRBD2 (6 bases). Looked up from germline, CDR1 is LGHNA and CDR2 is YNFKEQ. V gave up 1 base and J gave up 5 bases, with 11 bases separating them. This CDR3 region has 14 residues. As DNA, the CDR3 is TGTGCCAGCAGCCAAGGGGGGAGCGGGGAGACCCAGTACTTC. Its translation is CASSQGGSGETQYF.

At least ten counts were recorded for this clonotype. Germline is not matched at one junction end, which may reflect a read error. The rearrangement links TRBV20-1 to TRBJ2-4, with a tentative D call TRBD2 (6 bases). This CDR3 is 13 amino acids long. Per germline, CDR1 DFQATT and CDR2 SNEGSKA (reference sequence). The CDR3 nucleotides are TGCAGTGCTAGATCCGGGGGAAGGAACATTCAATACTTC. Translation gives CSARSGGRNIQYF.

This clonotype was detected once. A read error may be the cause here, since a much bigger clone is one base away. This sequence joins TRBV10-3 and TRBJ1-2; D is possibly TRBD1 (5 bases). Per the germline V gene, CDR1 is ENHRY and CDR2 is SYGVKD. V lost 7 bases and J 0 bases, leaving 9 bases between the germline ends. The CDR3 sequence is 13 residues long. This chain's CDR3 is CAITRDPNYGYTF. The CDR3 region has the DNA TGTGCCATCACGCGGGACCCTAACTATGGCTACACCTTC.

This clonotype was recorded at least ten times. CDR3 region: CASRSGVGGSYEQYF. In DNA form, the CDR3 reads TGTGCCAGCAGATCGGGGGTAGGGGGATCCTACGAGCAGTACTTC. The chain is built from TRBV6-1 and TRBJ2-7; the D call may be TRBD1 or TRBD2 (6 bases each). The germline gives CDR1 MNHNS, CDR2 SASEGT. V was trimmed by 6 bases and J by 1 base, leaving 16 bases between them. CDR3 length: 15 residues.

This clonotype was picked up many times. The CDR3 DNA is TGTGCCAGCAGCCCAGCCCCGGGGGCGAACACTGAAGCTTTCTTT. Translated: CASSPAPGANTEAFF. The chain is built from TRBV3-1 and TRBJ1-1, with D tentatively TRBD1 (6 bases). CDR3 length: 15 residues. V dropped 4 bases and J dropped 1 base, with 13 bases sitting between them. CDR1 is LGHDT, CDR2 YNNKEL, per germline (reference sequence). Complete variable domain (other parts from reference TRBV3-1 and TRBJ1-1): DTAVSQTPKYLVTQMGNDKSIKCEQNLGHDTMYWYKQDSKKFLKIMFSYNNKELIINETVPNRFSPKSPDKAHLNLHINSLELGDSAVYFCASSPAPGANTEAFFGQGTRLTVV.

V is TRBV29-1 and J is TRBJ2-4; D is perhaps TRBD2 (6 bases). The length of the CDR3 is 13 residues. Per germline, CDR1 SQVTM and CDR2 ANQGSEA. V dropped 7 bases and J dropped 4 bases, with 14 bases sitting between them. CDR3 sequence reads: CSGRQAGKNIQYF. Written as DNA, the CDR3 is TGCAGCGGACGTCAGGCGGGGAAAAACATTCAGTACTTC.

This clonotype was counted at least ten times. The rearrangement links TRBV20-1 to TRBJ2-5, with 13 nucleotides matching TRBD2. CDR1 and CDR2 (germline): DFQATT, SNEGSKA (reference sequence). V shed 3 bases, J shed 7 bases, and the junction held 14 bases outside the gene matches. This CDR3 region has 17 residues. CDR3: CSARSTSGRPRRGTQYF. The CDR3 coding sequence is TGCAGTGCTAGGTCGACTAGCGGGAGGCCCCGCCGTGGGACCCAGTACTTC.